What follows describes a single T cell receptor beta chain. Per the germline V gene, CDR1 is WSHSY and CDR2 is SAAADI. This CDR3 region has 13 residues. The trim removed 10 bases at V and 4 bases at J, leaving 3 bases unmatched. The data are from a study of blood T cells in healthy people across ages. With each sample, at least 6 micrograms of total RNA were extracted. It was with a sample-barcoded 5' primer and a J-beta primer mix that a second PCR of roughly 7 to 12 cycles was run. Each CDR3 protein gets one entry after TCRdb re-called the 5' RACE reads with MiXCR. Of over 600,000 distinct CDR3 sequences listed, under 25% are singletons.

Sequenced: blood. This clonotype was sampled from a man between 70 and 80 years old in good health. The rearrangement uses TRBV10-2 and TRBJ2-2, with 10 bases identical to TRBD2. CDR3 bases: TGCGCCACTAGCGGGAGCCTCACCGGGGAGCTGTTTTTT. This sequence encodes CATSGSLTGELFF.